These T cell receptor beta chains were read from a single sample in a study of T cells in Graves' hyperthyroidism and ophthalmopathy. TCRdb re-called the multiplex PCR reads with MiXCR, one entry per CDR3 protein. The data hold about 620,000 distinct CDR3 sequences, with roughly 15% observed a single time. Sequencing was performed on blood. The receptor source for this set is a woman younger than 45 with Graves' hyperthyroidism. Both conserved end residues are part of each CDR3. The D gene is left open where the match is weak. Part of the rows lack a size; the others show once, few, many or a class for expanded clones.

abundance	j_gene	d_gene	v_gene	CDR3aa	CDR3nt
NA	TRBJ2-2	TRBD1	TRBV15	CASGTGVAAGELFF	TGTGCCAGCGGAACAGGGGTCGCGGCCGGGGAGCTGTTTTTT
NA	TRBJ2-3	NA	TRBV15	CATSIRQVGTDTQYF	TGTGCCACCAGCATAAGACAGGTTGGCACAGATACGCAGTATTTT
NA	TRBJ2-3	TRBD2	TRBV7-2	CASSSPASGSLTQYF	TGTGCCAGCAGCTCACCAGCTAGCGGGAGTCTCACGCAGTATTTT
NA	TRBJ1-2	NA	TRBV7-9	CASSSSQGSNYGYTF	TGTGCCAGCAGCTCTAGTCAGGGTTCTAACTATGGCTACACCTTC
few	TRBJ2-2	NA	TRBV6-2/TRBV6-3	CASSYPQSGTGELFF	TGTGCCAGCAGTTACCCTCAAAGCGGCACCGGGGAGCTGTTTTTT
many	TRBJ2-7	NA	TRBV9	CASSAGQAVGEQYF	TGTGCCAGCAGCGCGGGCCAAGCCGTTGGCGAGCAGTACTTC
many	TRBJ2-1	TRBD2	TRBV24-1	CATSVAGGPYWNEQFF	TGTGCCACCAGTGTAGCGGGAGGGCCTTATTGGAATGAGCAGTTCTTC
NA	TRBJ1-5	NA	TRBV20-1	CSANTEGNRFNQPQHF	TGCAGTGCTAACACAGAGGGGAATCGCTTCAATCAGCCCCAGCATTTT
NA	TRBJ2-1	TRBD2	TRBV10-3	CAISPGLADNNEQFF	TGTGCCATCAGCCCTGGACTAGCGGACAACAATGAGCAGTTCTTC
many	TRBJ2-7	TRBD1	TRBV2	CATTTRQGAQYF	TGTGCCACCACCACCAGACAGGGTGCGCAGTACTTC
once	TRBJ2-2	NA	TRBV20-1	CSAPRGGGTGELFF	TGCAGTGCGCCGAGGGGGGGAGGCACCGGGGAGCTGTTTTTT
many	TRBJ2-7	TRBD2	TRBV27	CASSNWLAGANYEQYF	TGTGCCAGCAGTAACTGGCTAGCGGGGGCGAACTACGAGCAGTACTTC
many	TRBJ2-3	TRBD2	TRBV20-1	CSATRTSDFTDTQYF	TGCAGTGCTACCCGGACTAGCGACTTCACAGATACGCAGTATTTT
many	TRBJ1-2	NA	TRBV6-1	CASSLYGGDYGYTF	TGTGCCAGCAGTCTCTACGGGGGAGACTATGGCTACACCTTC
NA	TRBJ2-1	NA	TRBV7-8	CASSLTRRNEQFF	TGTGCCAGCAGCTTAACGAGGAGAAATGAGCAGTTCTTC
many	TRBJ2-5	TRBD2	TRBV7-2	CASSLGYSGRGGETQYF	TGTGCCAGCAGCTTAGGATATAGCGGGAGGGGAGGGGAGACCCAGTACTTC
few	TRBJ2-1	TRBD2	TRBV12-5	CASGLATSGSSYNEQFF	TGTGCTAGTGGTTTGGCCACTAGCGGCTCGTCCTACAATGAGCAGTTCTTC
few	TRBJ2-1	NA	TRBV6-7	CASRTDRPHEQFF	TGTGCCAGCAGAACCGACCGCCCGCATGAGCAGTTCTTC
many	TRBJ2-5	NA	TRBV20-1	CSASHPGAETQYF	TGCAGTGCTAGTCACCCAGGGGCAGAGACCCAGTACTTC
few	TRBJ1-4	NA	TRBV20-1	CSARDTSHEKLFF	TGCAGTGCTAGAGACACCAGTCATGAAAAACTGTTTTTT
many	TRBJ2-3	TRBD2	TRBV15	CATSSRPPPSGISTDTQYF	TGTGCCACCAGCAGTCGGCCTCCACCTAGCGGGATTAGCACAGATACGCAGTATTTT
NA	TRBJ2-2	NA	TRBV5-1	CASSWVAEGTGELFF	TGCGCCAGCAGCTGGGTAGCGGAGGGTACCGGGGAGCTGTTTTTT
NA	TRBJ2-3	NA	TRBV27	CASSLSTGSSQYF	TGTGCCAGCAGTTTATCCACAGGGAGTTCGCAGTATTTT
NA	TRBJ2-7	NA	TRBV4-1	CASSLGNWNEQYF	TGCGCCAGCAGCCTCGGTAATTGGAACGAGCAGTACTTC
many	TRBJ1-2	NA	TRBV18	CASSPTTRNYGYTF	TGTGCCAGCTCACCGACGACAAGAAACTATGGCTACACCTTC
few	TRBJ1-2	NA	TRBV14	CASSQERQPLRSYGYTF	TGTGCCAGCAGCCAGGAGAGACAGCCACTAAGGAGCTATGGCTACACCTTC
NA	TRBJ1-2	NA	TRBV28	CASNPGGIRDYGYTF	TGTGCCAGCAATCCCGGGGGAATTAGGGACTATGGCTACACCTTC
few	TRBJ2-1	NA	TRBV5-5	CASSLGAGRNEQFF	TGTGCCAGCAGCTTGGGGGCAGGGAGGAATGAGCAGTTCTTC
few	TRBJ2-3	TRBD2	TRBV6-2/TRBV6-3	CASSYSSSGRGTQYF	TGTGCCAGCAGTTACTCATCTAGCGGGAGAGGTACGCAGTATTTT
many	TRBJ2-7	NA	TRBV7-2	CASSSDGTVSSYEQYF	TGTGCCAGCAGCTCCGACGGGACGGTGAGCTCCTACGAGCAGTACTTC
NA	TRBJ2-1	NA	TRBV3-2	CASSQEVRRGQFF	TGTGCCAGCAGCCAAGAGGTGAGGAGAGGGCAGTTCTTC
many	TRBJ1-2	NA	TRBV7-2	CASSLQGLFYGYTF	TGTGCCAGCAGCTTACAGGGTTTATTCTATGGCTACACCTTC
many	TRBJ2-7	NA	TRBV28	CASRSVGYEQYF	TGTGCCAGCAGATCCGTGGGCTACGAGCAGTACTTC
many	TRBJ2-3	TRBD2	TRBV7-9	CAGTLAGGDTQYF	TGTGCCGGGACCCTAGCGGGAGGAGATACGCAGTATTTT
NA	TRBJ2-7	NA	TRBV6-6	CASSYAGYEQYF	TGTGCCAGCAGTTACGCCGGCTACGAGCAGTACTTC
few	TRBJ2-3	TRBD1	TRBV13	CASSPTDRGYTDAQYF	TGTGCCAGCAGCCCCACGGACAGGGGTTACACAGATGCGCAGTATTTT
many	TRBJ1-2	NA	TRBV30	CASSTGNGYTF	TGTGCCTCATCTACAGGGAATGGCTACACCTTC
NA	TRBJ2-7	NA	TRBV30	CAWSVRSWEARQYF	TGTGCCTGGAGTGTACGGTCTTGGGAAGCACGGCAGTACTTC
NA	TRBJ2-1	TRBD1	TRBV27	CASSLPGQSLRNNEQFF	TGTGCCAGCAGTTTACCGGGACAGTCACTAAGAAACAATGAGCAGTTCTTC
NA	TRBJ2-7	NA	TRBV12-3/TRBV12-4	CASSNPAQEQYF	TGTGCCAGCAGCAACCCGGCTCAGGAGCAGTACTTC
many	TRBJ1-5	NA	TRBV18	CASSPQAEWRQPQHF	TGTGCCAGCTCACCACAAGCAGAGTGGCGTCAGCCCCAGCATTTT
many	TRBJ2-5	NA	TRBV5-1	CASSGNRVYETQYF	TGCGCCAGCAGCGGAAACAGGGTCTACGAGACCCAGTACTTC
few	TRBJ2-1	NA	TRBV5-1	CASSPQQGLNNEQFF	TGCGCCAGCAGCCCACAACAGGGACTTAACAATGAGCAGTTCTTC
many	TRBJ1-6	NA	TRBV27	CASSFQSGTHSPLHF	TGTGCCAGCAGTTTCCAATCAGGGACGCATTCACCCCTCCACTTT